This T cell receptor (beta chain) stems from a study of shared clonotypes between healthy human individuals. Regarding the study as a whole: Relative to their counterparts shared across all four donors, non-shared clonotypes exhibited diminished generation probabilities.

About this clone itself: Its target is unknown.

Caucasian adults residing in Nashville, Tennessee made up all the donors. Unmatched junction bases numbered 9, after V lost 4 bases and J lost 2 bases. Germline loops: CDR1 SGHKS, CDR2 YYEKEE (reference sequence). CDR3 size: 16 residues. Measured with immunoSEQ multiplex PCR; TCRdb has only the in-frame clones, and not every one. Of 1,400,000 or so clones in the sample, 98% to 99% were seen once. Sequencing was carried out using naive CD4+ T cells sorted from blood. Subset indicated: CD45RA+ positively selected. The origin of this receptor is a man aged 30-40 years in good health. V and J are TRBV5-5 and TRBJ2-5, with 9 bases lining up with TRBD2. CDR3 nucleotide sequence: TGTGCCAGCAGCCGGCTAGCGGGAAATTGGCAAGAGACCCAGTACTTC. Its protein is CASSRLAGNWQETQYF.